Detailed here is one T cell receptor (beta chain). In its sample, this clonotype was seen many times. The clone's antigen remains unknown. Per-base qualities were not stored, and no clone one base away is much larger. TCR cDNA was made using 5'RACE template switching, a step that added a universal primer site and unique molecular identifiers. cDNA synthesis was primed from both the TCR alpha and TCR beta constant segments. Library amplification used two PCR steps, and the second PCR step added sample barcodes and sequencing adapters. Sequencing of libraries was done on Illumina HiSeq 2500 (2x100 bp) or NovaSeq (2x150 bp). The original pipeline was this. MIGEC was used to demultiplex reads and collapse the reads into UMI consensus sequences, and MiXCR was used for V(D)J alignment. Vaccine-responding clonotypes were identified with edgeR using replicate PBMC samples, with FDR below 0.01 and a log2 fold change above 5 up to day 15 being required. Bulk clonotypes were assigned CD4 or CD8 identity according to which sequenced CD4 or CD8 repertoire held them at higher abundance. Using fastp trimming at Q25 and MiXCR clonotype assembly, TCRdb reanalyzed the public sequencing data and kept in-frame beta chains. Identical CDR3 proteins give one entry, which carries the most common genes and DNA. These V and J calls rely on TCRdb rather than the paper's analysis. Counted in this sample were 230,000 or so distinct CDR3 sequences; roughly 6.3% of them appeared once. 1% to 1.2% of the sample lies in the top ten.

The data originate from a study of T cells after yellow fever vaccination (dated by TCRdb to about 2019). At the level of the whole study: The SMART-Seq v4 Ultra Low Input RNA kit was used to prepare libraries from fractions with low cell numbers. Bulk TCR alpha and beta repertoires were sequenced longitudinally to track T-cell clones before and after primary and booster YFV17D yellow fever vaccination. Two healthy male donors, one aged 18 to 30 and one aged 30 to 40 years, made up the cohort. Blood was collected at multiple timepoints before and after primary and secondary immunization, and bulk PBMC replicates and cell subsets were isolated. The full study reports these points: Because only a couple of donors were included in the study, the extent to which the findings can be generalized is limited. The secondary T-cell response was weaker than the primary response but faster, peaking on day 5 instead of day 15. After the booster, most clones that had expanded after primary vaccination were detected again (about 95% of CD4 and around nine tenths of CD8), suggesting broad maintenance of memory. A small fraction of clonotypes showed up in both the CD4 and CD8 compartments, probably as a result of convergent recombination. Computational filtering was needed because FACS-sorted repertoires could contain abundant contaminating clonotypes from the bulk population.

According to the study, the label for this sample's treatment or condition signals: live attenuated yellow fever vaccine strain. PBMCs were isolated from peripheral blood using a standard Ficoll-Paque protocol. Dynabeads CD4 and CD8 positive selection kits were used to isolate CD4 and CD8 T-cell fractions. TriZol was used to extract RNA from bulk PBMCs, from CD4 and CD8 fractions, and from dextramer-positive and dextramer-negative fractions. The CDR3 covers 14 residues, taking in both the cysteine and the phenylalanine. CDR3 DNA is the only sequence kept; it has 42 bases, read in frame from the first base. In the germline V gene (reference sequence), CDR1 corresponds to DFQATT and CDR2 to SNEGSKA. The junction shows trimming of 6 bases on V and 4 bases on J, plus 16 bases between the germline ends.

This TCR derives from a young man who received the YFV17D yellow fever vaccine. The input for sequencing was CD4+ T cells sorted from PBMCs, taken on the day of the yellow fever booster vaccination. The receptor chain draws on TRBV20-1 and TRBJ1-5, with the identity of the D gene unclear. The DNA reads TGCAGTGCCACTGGGATGAGAACAAATCAGCCCCAGCATTTT. Translation gives CSATGMRTNQPQHF.